Below, 28 T cell receptor beta chains from the same sample are listed, as sequenced in a study of T cells in Graves' hyperthyroidism and ophthalmopathy. Amplification of TCR beta CDR3 regions used RNA as the template. During a first-round RT-PCR of the TCR CDR3, the HTBI primer set was used. MiXCR, run by TCRdb on the multiplex PCR reads, gives a single entry per CDR3 protein. The sample has over 650,000 distinct CDR3 sequences; 16% are singletons. The sample was blood. These receptors were collected from a man between 18 and 29 years old with Graves' hyperthyroidism.

This clonotype was counted ten times or more. The chain is built from TRBV11-2 and TRBJ1-4, with D uncertain. CDR3 length: 11 amino acids. V shed 4 bases and J shed 7 bases, with 4 bases lying between them. Germline V lookup: CDR1 SGHAT, CDR2 FQNNGV. CDR3 region: CASSSSEKLFF. CDR3 DNA: TGTGCCAGCAGCTCAAGTGAAAAACTGTTTTTT.

As to this clonotype: A much larger clone differs by one base, so this may be a read error. The V call is TRBV30, the J call TRBJ2-1, with D possibly being TRBD2 (5 bases). The CDR3 runs 11 residues. V gave up 2 bases and J gave up 10 bases, with 9 bases separating them. Germline V lookup: CDR1 GTSNPN, CDR2 SVGIG (reference sequence). The CDR3 DNA is TGTGCCTGGAGTTATCCGGGGGAGCAGTTCTTC. Translating it yields CAWSYPGEQFF.

The rearrangement joins TRBV10-3 to TRBJ2-6, with 8 bases aligning to TRBD2. The CDR3 has 19 residues. Per the germline V gene, CDR1 is ENHRY and CDR2 is SYGVKD. J lost 5 bases, V lost 0 bases, and 12 bases had no gene match. CDR3 residues: CAISESTGLGPPRANVLTF. CDR3 DNA sequence: TGTGCCATCAGTGAGTCGACGGGACTAGGCCCGCCCCGGGCCAACGTCCTGACTTTC.

V gene TRBV5-1 combines with J gene TRBJ1-2; perhaps TRBD1 as D (5 bases). This CDR3 comprises 14 residues. Germline lookup yields CDR1 SGHRS and CDR2 YFSETQ. V was clipped by 2 bases and J by 1 base, with 9 bases between them. CDR3 DNA sequence: TGCGCCAGCAGCTTCGACAGCGTTAACTATGGCTACACCTTC. This codes for CASSFDSVNYGYTF.

The CDR3 DNA follows: TGCGCCAGTCAGTCGGAGGAGAACTATGGCTACACCTTC. Its translation: CASQSEENYGYTF. The chain combines TRBV5-1 with TRBJ1-2, with no clear D. The CDR3 runs 13 residues. V shed 8 bases and J shed 2 bases, with 13 bases lying between them. Germline-derived CDR1 and CDR2 are SGHRS and YFSETQ.

This chain links TRBV12-3 or TRBV12-4 with TRBJ2-5, with no clear D. The CDR3 is made up of 15 amino acids. The V and J ends lost 4 bases and 1 base respectively, with 13 bases between them. The CDR3 is CASSSVGWPQETQYF. As DNA, the CDR3 is TGTGCCAGCAGTTCGGTTGGCTGGCCCCAAGAGACCCAGTACTTC.

This sequence joins TRBV7-2 and TRBJ1-2; no firm D call. In germline, CDR1 is SGHTA, CDR2 FQGNSA. The CDR3 covers 15 residues. Trimming pared 1 base from V and 2 bases from J, leaving 11 bases between. In DNA, the CDR3 is TGTGCCAGCAGCTTAGTAGTCCAGCAGAACTATGGCTACACCTTC. This translates into CASSLVVQQNYGYTF. Based on the CDR3 plus reference TRBV7-2 and TRBJ1-2, the full variable domain is GAGVSQSPSNKVTEKGKDVELRCDPISGHTALYWYRQSLGQGLEFLIYFQGNSAPDKSGLPSDRFSAERTGGSVSTLTIQRTQQEDSAVYLCASSLVVQQNYGYTFGSGTRLTVV.

This clonotype was seen ten or more times. V gene TRBV30 combines with J gene TRBJ2-5; 9 nucleotides align to TRBD1. CDR3 length: 14 residues. After removal of 5 bases from V and 1 base from J, the junction contained 5 bases not matched to a gene. Per the germline V gene, CDR1 is GTSNPN and CDR2 is SVGIG (reference sequence). The DNA for the CDR3 is TGTGCCTGGGGGGGGACAGGGACCCAAGAGACCCAGTACTTC. As protein: CAWGGTGTQETQYF.

This clonotype has ten or more counts. CDR3 coding DNA: TGTGCCAGCGTTGGCGGGCCACTTACTGAAGCTTTCTTT. It yields the protein CASVGGPLTEAFF. The V gene is TRBV3-1, the J gene TRBJ1-1; no reliable D call. The CDR3 totals 13 residues. V dropped 8 bases and J dropped 5 bases, with 15 bases sitting between them. Germline assignment: CDR1 LGHDT and CDR2 YNNKEL (reference sequence).

This clonotype was detected ten times or more. The chain has TRBV30 and TRBJ1-1; 7 bases match TRBD1. CDR3 length: 11 amino acids. Germline V CDR1 and CDR2: GTSNPN, SVGIG (reference sequence). With 8 bases clipped from V and 4 bases from J, the junction kept 4 bases outside the gene matches. The CDR3 is CARDSGTEAFF. DNA for the CDR3: TGTGCCCGGGACAGTGGCACTGAAGCTTTCTTT. Full variable domain (missing parts from reference TRBV30 and TRBJ1-1): SQTIHQWPATLVQPVGSPLSLECTVEGTSNPNLYWYRQAAGRGLQLLFYSVGIGQISSEVPQNLSASRPQDRQFILSSKKLLLSDSGFYLCARDSGTEAFFGQGTRLTVV.

This clonotype was observed many times. The rearrangement links TRBV20-1 to TRBJ1-4, with 7 nucleotides matching TRBD1. From germline, CDR1 is DFQATT and CDR2 SNEGSKA (reference sequence). CDR3 length equals 12 residues. V lost 7 bases, J lost 2 bases, and 1 base stayed unmatched. The CDR3 sequence: CSVQGTNEKLFF. CDR3 coding DNA: TGCAGTGTACAGGGGACTAATGAAAAACTGTTTTTT.

The sample holds many counts of this clonotype. The chain joins TRBV6-1 to TRBJ2-1; D is uncertain. Per the germline V gene, CDR1 is MNHNS and CDR2 is SASEGT. V lost 7 bases and J 4 bases, leaving 11 bases between the germline ends. This CDR3 is 13 amino acids long. In DNA, the CDR3 is TGTGCCAGCACTCAAGACGGTTACAATGAGCAGTTCTTC. Its protein product is CASTQDGYNEQFF.

This clonotype was picked up one time. One end of the junction fails to match germline, which may point to a read error. This chain joins TRBV27 and TRBJ2-7; no reliable D call. The CDR3 runs 14 residues. Germline CDR1 MNHEY, CDR2 SMNVEV (reference sequence). CDR3 loop: CASSLSGPVYKQYF. CDR3 in DNA: TGTGCCAGCAGTTTATCAGGGCCTGTCTACAAGCAGTACTTC.

This clonotype was observed at least ten times. The rearrangement uses TRBV25-1 and TRBJ2-7, with D possibly matching TRBD1 (5 bases). Trimming removed 3 bases at V and 5 bases at J, with 14 bases between. Germline V gene sequence: CDR1 MGHDK, CDR2 SYGVNS. The length of the CDR3 is 14 residues. The CDR3 here is CASSDRAGFHEQYF. The CDR3 DNA sequence: TGTGCCAGCAGTGATCGGGCAGGGTTCCACGAGCAGTACTTC.

The J gene is TRBJ1-4, the V gene TRBV6-1; no clear D. Per germline, CDR1 MNHNS and CDR2 SASEGT. Trimming cost V 8 bases and J 3 bases, with 16 bases left between them. The CDR3 extends over 15 amino acids. CDR3 sequence reads: CASARRSGSNEKLFF. DNA of the CDR3: TGTGCCAGCGCCCGACGTTCGGGTTCTAATGAAAAACTGTTTTTT.

V gene TRBV5-1 combines with J gene TRBJ1-4; D is unclear. Trimming left V 6 bases short and J 4 bases short, with 10 bases between. The CDR3 is 13 amino acids. The V gene's germline CDR1 is SGHRS and CDR2 YFSETQ. As DNA, the CDR3 is TGCGCCAGCAATCGGGATGGTAATGAAAAACTGTTTTTT. Protein: CASNRDGNEKLFF.

V gene TRBV24-1 combines with J gene TRBJ2-1; D remains ambiguous. Looked up from germline, CDR1 is KGHDR and CDR2 is SFDVKD. Between the trimmed V and J ends, which lost 2 bases and 0 bases, there was a span of 1 base. The CDR3 totals 13 residues. The CDR3 reads CATSDYSYNEQFF. CDR3 nucleotide sequence: TGTGCCACCAGTGATTACTCCTACAATGAGCAGTTCTTC.

This clonotype occurred a few times. Being one base from a much bigger clone, this may be a read error. The chain combines TRBV20-1 with TRBJ2-1; 9 nucleotides agree with TRBD1. From germline, CDR1 is DFQATT and CDR2 SNEGSKA (reference sequence). Trimming removed 6 bases from V and 10 bases from J; junction bases left unmatched: 10. This CDR3 contains 13 residues. The CDR3 here is CSAPDRGGREQFF. In DNA, the CDR3 is TGCAGTGCCCCGGACAGGGGAGGTCGCGAGCAGTTCTTC.

This clonotype was counted only a few times. The chain uses TRBV29-1 and TRBJ2-3; 11 positions match TRBD2. V was pared by 5 bases and J by 4 bases, with 5 bases of the junction left unmatched. Germline CDR1 and CDR2: SQVTM and ANQGSEA. This CDR3 has 14 residues. The CDR3 is CSVIAGGRADTQYF. DNA of the CDR3: TGCAGCGTTATAGCGGGAGGGCGTGCAGATACGCAGTATTTT.

This clonotype was seen more than once but under ten times. V usage is TRBV20-1 and J usage is TRBJ2-2; D is undetermined. The germline V and J ends were trimmed by 3 bases and 2 bases, with 16 bases remaining between them. This CDR3 comprises 16 residues. The germline V gene encodes CDR1 DFQATT and CDR2 SNEGSKA (reference sequence). The DNA for the CDR3 is TGCAGTGCTAGGCCCCTACGACCCGTCAACACCGGGGAGCTGTTTTTT. Translating gives CSARPLRPVNTGELFF.

The V call is TRBV7-2, the J call TRBJ2-7, with TRBD1 matching over 8 bases. The ends lost 5 bases at V and 7 bases at J; junction bases unmatched: 7. Germline loops: CDR1 SGHTA, CDR2 FQGNSA. The CDR3 runs 13 residues. The CDR3 protein is CASSGMTGAEQYF. DNA of the CDR3: TGTGCCAGCAGCGGGATGACAGGGGCTGAGCAGTACTTC.

This clonotype was picked up a small number of times. The genes are TRBV4-3 and TRBJ2-1, with no clear D. The V gene lost 0 bases and the J gene lost 11 bases, with 5 bases spanning the gap. The length of the CDR3 is 11 residues. Germline lookup yields CDR1 LGHNA and CDR2 YSLEER. CDR3 sequence: CASSQDGQQFF. CDR3 DNA sequence: TGCGCCAGCAGCCAAGATGGGCAGCAGTTCTTC.

Regarding this clonotype: At one of its ends the junction is not consistent with the germline gene, which may arise from a read error. This chain connects TRBV7-8 to TRBJ2-7; the D call may be TRBD1 or TRBD2 (5 bases each). The CDR3 is 15 amino acids. Germline V gene sequence: CDR1 SGHVS, CDR2 FQNEAQ. The CDR3 is CASSQQSGGHYEQYF. As DNA, the CDR3 is TGCGCCAGCAGCCAGCAGAGTGGGGGTCACTACGAGCAGTACTTC.

This clonotype was found many times. DNA of the CDR3: TGTGCCAGCAGTGAGTCAGGGGGCCGTGGCTACACCTTC. Amino acid sequence: CASSESGGRGYTF. The rearrangement links TRBV3-1 to TRBJ1-2; 8 nucleotides align to TRBD1. The germline gives CDR1 LGHDT, CDR2 YNNKEL (reference sequence). The CDR3 has 13 amino acids. V gave up 6 bases and J gave up 7 bases; unmatched junction bases: 7.

The V gene is TRBV2, the J gene TRBJ2-2; 11 bases agree with TRBD2. The CDR3 runs to 16 residues. Unmatched junction bases numbered 7, after V lost 5 bases and J lost 5 bases. From germline, CDR1 is SNHLY and CDR2 FYNNEI. This CDR3 reads CASSPRTSGRTGELFF. Here the CDR3 DNA reads TGTGCCAGCAGTCCCCGCACTAGCGGGAGAACCGGGGAGCTGTTTTTT.

This clonotype was seen many times. V gene TRBV30 combines with J gene TRBJ2-7; D not resolved. Trimming shortened V by 0 bases and J by 2 bases, and 11 bases separated the two germline ends. CDR3 length equals 14 residues. Per germline, CDR1 GTSNPN and CDR2 SVGIG (reference sequence). In nucleotides, the CDR3 is TGTGCCTGGAGTGTACTCCGCAGAACCTACGAGCAGTACTTC. This encodes CAWSVLRRTYEQYF. Together with reference TRBV30 and TRBJ2-7, the CDR3 gives the full variable domain: SQTIHQWPATLVQPVGSPLSLECTVEGTSNPNLYWYRQAAGRGLQLLFYSVGIGQISSEVPQNLSASRPQDRQFILSSKKLLLSDSGFYLCAWSVLRRTYEQYFGPGTRLTVT.

V gene TRBV20-1 combines with J gene TRBJ2-1; TRBD1 or TRBD2 may be the D gene (7 bases each). This CDR3 contains 16 residues. Looked up from germline, CDR1 is DFQATT and CDR2 is SNEGSKA (reference sequence). Trimming stripped 0 bases from V and 2 bases from J, with 14 bases between. This CDR3 reads CSARDQGGGAYNEQFF. The CDR3 DNA sequence: TGCAGTGCTAGAGATCAGGGGGGAGGGGCCTACAATGAGCAGTTCTTC.

V is TRBV7-2 and J is TRBJ2-5; the D gene is possibly TRBD2 (7 bases). The ends were cut back, 3 bases at V and 5 bases at J, with 16 bases in the middle. This CDR3 is built from 15 residues. Germline CDR1 reads SGHTA; CDR2 reads FQGNSA. CDR3 coding DNA: TGTGCCAGCAGCTTTGGGGGAGGGGGGGGGGAGACCCAGTACTTC. It encodes CASSFGGGGGETQYF. Drawing the rest from reference TRBV7-2 and TRBJ2-5, the complete variable domain is GAGVSQSPSNKVTEKGKDVELRCDPISGHTALYWYRQSLGQGLEFLIYFQGNSAPDKSGLPSDRFSAERTGGSVSTLTIQRTQQEDSAVYLCASSFGGGGGETQYFGPGTRLLVL.